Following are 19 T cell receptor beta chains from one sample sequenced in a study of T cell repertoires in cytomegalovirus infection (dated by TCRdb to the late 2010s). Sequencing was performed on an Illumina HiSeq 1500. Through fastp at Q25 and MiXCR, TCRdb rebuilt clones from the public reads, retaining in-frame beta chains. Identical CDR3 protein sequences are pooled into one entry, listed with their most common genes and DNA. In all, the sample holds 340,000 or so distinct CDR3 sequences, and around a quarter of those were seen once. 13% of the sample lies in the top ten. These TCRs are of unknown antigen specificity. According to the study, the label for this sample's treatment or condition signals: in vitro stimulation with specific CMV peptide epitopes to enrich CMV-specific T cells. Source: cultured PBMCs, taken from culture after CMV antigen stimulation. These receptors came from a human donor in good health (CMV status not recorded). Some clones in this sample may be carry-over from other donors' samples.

Written as DNA, the CDR3 is TGTGCCAGCAGCCCGGATCCCAATCAGCCCCAGCATTTT. Protein: CASSPDPNQPQHF. J is TRBJ1-5 and V is TRBV6-5; D gene ambiguous. The germline CDR1 and CDR2 sequences are MNHEY and SVGAGI. This CDR3 contains 13 residues. Trimming shortened V by 6 bases and J by 3 bases, and 9 bases separated the two germline ends.

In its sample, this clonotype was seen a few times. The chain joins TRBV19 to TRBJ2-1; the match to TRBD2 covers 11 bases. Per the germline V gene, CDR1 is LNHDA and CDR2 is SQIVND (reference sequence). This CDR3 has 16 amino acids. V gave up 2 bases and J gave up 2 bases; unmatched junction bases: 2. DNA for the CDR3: TGTGCCAGTAGTATATCTAGCGGGAGGACCTACAATGAGCAGTTCTTC. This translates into CASSISSGRTYNEQFF.

The DNA for the CDR3 is TGCAGCGTTGAACAAGTGAACACTGAAGCTTTCTTT. Translation: CSVEQVNTEAFF. V is TRBV29-1 and J is TRBJ1-1; D unresolved. The germline CDR1 and CDR2 sequences are SQVTM and ANQGSEA. The CDR3 runs 12 residues. V was clipped by 2 bases and J by 0 bases, with 4 bases between them.

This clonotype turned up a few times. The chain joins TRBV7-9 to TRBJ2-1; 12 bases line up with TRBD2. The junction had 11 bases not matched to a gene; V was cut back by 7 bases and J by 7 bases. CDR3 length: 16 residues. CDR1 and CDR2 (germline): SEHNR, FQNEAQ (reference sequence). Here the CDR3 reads CASNRTPTSGGNEQFF. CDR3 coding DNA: TGTGCCAGCAACCGGACTCCGACTAGCGGGGGAAATGAGCAGTTCTTC.

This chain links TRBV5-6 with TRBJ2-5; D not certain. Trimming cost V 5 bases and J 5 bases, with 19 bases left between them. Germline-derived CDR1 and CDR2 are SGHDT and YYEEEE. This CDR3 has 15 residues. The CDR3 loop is CASSNPTPASETQYF. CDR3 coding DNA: TGTGCCAGCAGTAATCCCACTCCGGCATCGGAGACCCAGTACTTC.

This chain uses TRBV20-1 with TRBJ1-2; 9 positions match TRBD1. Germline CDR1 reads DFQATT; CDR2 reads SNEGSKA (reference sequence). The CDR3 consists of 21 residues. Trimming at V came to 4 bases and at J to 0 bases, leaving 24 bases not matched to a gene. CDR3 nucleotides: TGCAGTGCTACCCACTATAAAGTCCGGGACAGGGAAACGATAACTAACTATGGCTACACCTTC. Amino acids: CSATHYKVRDRETITNYGYTF.

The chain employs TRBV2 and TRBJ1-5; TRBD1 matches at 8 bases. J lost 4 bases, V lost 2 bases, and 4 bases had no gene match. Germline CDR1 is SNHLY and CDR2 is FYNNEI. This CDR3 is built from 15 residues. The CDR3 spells CASSELQGGNQPQHF. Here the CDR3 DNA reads TGTGCCAGCAGTGAATTACAGGGGGGGAATCAGCCCCAGCATTTT. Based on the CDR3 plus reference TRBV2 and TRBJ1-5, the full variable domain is EPEVTQTPSHQVTQMGQEVILRCVPISNHLYFYWYRQILGQKVEFLVSFYNNEISEKSEIFDDQFSVERPDGSNFTLKIRSTKLEDSAMYFCASSELQGGNQPQHFGDGTRLSIL.

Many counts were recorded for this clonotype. CDR3 loop: CASSYLRGSSYNEQFF. CDR3 DNA: TGTGCCAGCAGCTACCTTCGTGGGAGCTCCTACAATGAGCAGTTCTTC. This chain joins TRBV7-2 and TRBJ2-1, with a weak D call TRBD2 (5 bases). CDR3 size: 16 residues. The ends were cut back, 4 bases at V and 0 bases at J, with 13 bases in the middle. Germline V gives CDR1 SGHTA, CDR2 FQGNSA.

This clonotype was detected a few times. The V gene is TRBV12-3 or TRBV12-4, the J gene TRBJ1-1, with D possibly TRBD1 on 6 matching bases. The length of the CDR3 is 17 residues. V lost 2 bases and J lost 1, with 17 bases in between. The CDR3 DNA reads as TGTGCCAGCAGTTTAAGTAGAGGGGGATTCGGGAACACTGAAGCTTTCTTT. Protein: CASSLSRGGFGNTEAFF.

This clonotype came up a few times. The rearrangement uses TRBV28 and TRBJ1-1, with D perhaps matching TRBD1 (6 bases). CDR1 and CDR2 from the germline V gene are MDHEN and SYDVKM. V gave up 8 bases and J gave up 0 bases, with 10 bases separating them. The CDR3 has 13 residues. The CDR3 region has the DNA TGTGCCAGCGGGGGACAAATGAACACTGAAGCTTTCTTT. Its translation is CASGGQMNTEAFF.

CDR3 amino acids: CASSPTVNQPQHF. The CDR3 nucleotides read TGTGCCAGTAGCCCGACTGTCAATCAGCCCCAGCATTTT. The V and J genes are TRBV19 and TRBJ1-5, with D unclear. The germline V and J ends were trimmed by 6 bases and 3 bases, with 9 bases remaining between them. This CDR3 is 13 amino acids long. Germline lookup yields CDR1 LNHDA and CDR2 SQIVND (reference sequence).

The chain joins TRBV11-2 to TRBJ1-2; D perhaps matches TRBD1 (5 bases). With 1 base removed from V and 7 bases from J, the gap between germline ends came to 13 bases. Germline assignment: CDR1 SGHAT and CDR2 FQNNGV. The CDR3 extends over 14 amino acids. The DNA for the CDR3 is TGTGCCAGCAGCTTAGTGTCAGGGTACCTTGGCTACACCTTC. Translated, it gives CASSLVSGYLGYTF.

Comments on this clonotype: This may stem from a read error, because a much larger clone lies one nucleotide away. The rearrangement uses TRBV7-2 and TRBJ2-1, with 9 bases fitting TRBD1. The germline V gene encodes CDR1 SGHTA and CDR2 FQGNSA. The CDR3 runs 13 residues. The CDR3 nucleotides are TGTGCCAGCGCCGGGACAGGGTACAATAAGCAGTTCTTC. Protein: CASAGTGYNKQFF.

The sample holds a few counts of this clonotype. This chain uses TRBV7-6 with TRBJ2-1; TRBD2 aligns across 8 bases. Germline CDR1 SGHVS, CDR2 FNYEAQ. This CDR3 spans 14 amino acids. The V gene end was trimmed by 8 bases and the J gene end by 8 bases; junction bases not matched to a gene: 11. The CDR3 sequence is CASGRGGLVDEQFF. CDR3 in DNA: TGTGCCAGCGGCCGCGGGGGGCTCGTGGATGAGCAGTTCTTC.

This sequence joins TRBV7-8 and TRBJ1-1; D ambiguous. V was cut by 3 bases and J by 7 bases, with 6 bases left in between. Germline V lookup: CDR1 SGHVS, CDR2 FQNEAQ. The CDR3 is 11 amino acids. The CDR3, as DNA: TGTGCCAGCAGCTTGAGTAGTGAAGCTTTCTTT. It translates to CASSLSSEAFF.

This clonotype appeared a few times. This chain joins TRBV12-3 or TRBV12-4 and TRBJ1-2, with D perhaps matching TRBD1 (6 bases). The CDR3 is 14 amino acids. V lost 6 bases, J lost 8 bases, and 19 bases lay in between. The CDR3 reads CASSPGQEEGGYTF. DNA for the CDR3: TGTGCCAGCAGCCCGGGACAAGAAGAAGGAGGCTACACCTTC.

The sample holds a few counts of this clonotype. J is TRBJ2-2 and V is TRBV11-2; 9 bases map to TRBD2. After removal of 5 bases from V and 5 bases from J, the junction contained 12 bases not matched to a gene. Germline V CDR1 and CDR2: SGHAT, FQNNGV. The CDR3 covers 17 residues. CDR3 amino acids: CASSALQTSGRTGELFF. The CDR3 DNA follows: TGTGCCAGCAGCGCGCTACAGACCAGCGGGAGGACCGGGGAGCTGTTTTTT.

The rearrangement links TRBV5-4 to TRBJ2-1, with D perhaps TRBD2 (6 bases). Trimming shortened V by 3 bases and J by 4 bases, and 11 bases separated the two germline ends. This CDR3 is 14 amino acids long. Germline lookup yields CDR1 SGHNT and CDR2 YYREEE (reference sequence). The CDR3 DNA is TGTGCCAGCAGCTGGAGGGCCCCGTACAATGAGCAGTTCTTC. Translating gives CASSWRAPYNEQFF.

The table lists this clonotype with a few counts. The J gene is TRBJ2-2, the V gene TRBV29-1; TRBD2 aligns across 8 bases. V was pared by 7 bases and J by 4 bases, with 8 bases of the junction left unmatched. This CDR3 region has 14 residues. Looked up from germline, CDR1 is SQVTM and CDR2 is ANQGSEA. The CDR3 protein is CSAAALAGTGELFF. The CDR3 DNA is TGCAGCGCTGCGGCCCTAGCGGGCACCGGGGAGCTGTTTTTT.